The 11 T cell receptor beta chains reported below all come from one sample, sequenced in a study of early T cells in non-severe SARS-CoV-2 infection. One entry per CDR3 protein, called by TCRdb with MiXCR from the 5' RACE reads. The repertoire holds over 60,000 distinct CDR3 sequences, with over 10% as singletons. Sequenced material: whole blood, taken at baseline. These receptors came from an adult who was a healthcare worker with PCR-confirmed SARS-CoV-2 infection or an uninfected control (not recorded which).

This chain joins TRBV7-6 and TRBJ2-4; possibly TRBD2 for D (5 bases). Trimming took off 1 base at V and 7 bases at J, with 14 bases between the two ends. The CDR3 is 15 residues long. From germline, CDR1 is SGHVS and CDR2 FNYEAQ. The CDR3 loop is CASSLGSGPGNIQYF. CDR3 nucleotides: TGTGCCAGCAGCTTAGGGAGCGGCCCCGGGAACATTCAGTACTTC. The entire variable domain, with the rest obtained from reference TRBV7-6 and TRBJ2-4, is as follows: GAGVSQSPRYKVTKRGQDVALRCDPISGHVSLYWYRQALGQGPEFLTYFNYEAQQDKSGLPNDRFSAERPEGSISTLTIQRTEQRDSAMYRCASSLGSGPGNIQYFGAGTRLSVL.

This clonotype turned up a few times. The chain recombines TRBV11-2 with TRBJ2-3; TRBD2 matches 8 bases. Germline CDR1 is SGHAT and CDR2 is FQNNGV. V lost 0 bases, J lost 3 bases, and 14 bases stayed unmatched. CDR3 length: 19 residues. The CDR3 is CASSLEAPGLAGGTDTQYF. The CDR3 nucleotides read TGTGCCAGCAGCTTAGAAGCCCCCGGGCTAGCGGGCGGAACAGATACGCAGTATTTT.

The CDR3 DNA sequence: TGTGCCAGCAGCTTGACCTATGGCTACACCTTC. Translating gives CASSLTYGYTF. This chain uses TRBV11-2 with TRBJ1-2; unclear D gene. Between the trimmed V and J ends, which lost 3 bases and 4 bases, there was a span of 3 bases. The CDR3 extends over 11 amino acids. Germline V CDR1 and CDR2: SGHAT, FQNNGV.

This clonotype was counted a few times. The chain combines TRBV3-1 with TRBJ1-6; possibly TRBD1 for D (5 bases). The V gene's germline CDR1 is LGHDT and CDR2 YNNKEL (reference sequence). The CDR3 is made up of 17 amino acids. V shed 1 base and J shed 0 bases, with 10 bases lying between them. CDR3 in amino acids: CASSQGQSYSYNSPLHF. Written as DNA, the CDR3 is TGTGCCAGCAGCCAAGGACAGTCCTACTCCTATAATTCACCCCTCCACTTT.

CDR3 in amino acids: CASSRTGAGNTIYF. As DNA, the CDR3 is TGTGCCAGCAGCCGAACAGGGGCTGGAAACACCATATATTTT. The chain joins TRBV3-1 to TRBJ1-3; TRBD1 aligns across 7 bases. Losses at the gene ends were 4 bases for V and 2 bases for J; bases not matched to a gene: 2. The CDR3 sequence is 14 residues long. The V gene's germline CDR1 is LGHDT and CDR2 YNNKEL (reference sequence). The variable domain in full, completed from reference TRBV3-1 and TRBJ1-3, reads DTAVSQTPKYLVTQMGNDKSIKCEQNLGHDTMYWYKQDSKKFLKIMFSYNNKELIINETVPNRFSPKSPDKAHLNLHINSLELGDSAVYFCASSRTGAGNTIYFGEGSWLTVV.

The chain recombines TRBV12-3 or TRBV12-4 with TRBJ1-3; weak D call: TRBD1 (6 bases). Trimming cost V 5 bases and J 1 base, with 12 bases left between them. This CDR3 comprises 15 residues. CDR3: CASSLRGASGNTIYF. CDR3 DNA: TGTGCCAGCAGTCTGAGGGGGGCATCTGGAAACACCATATATTTT.

The chain is built from TRBV5-5 and TRBJ2-2; D is possibly TRBD2 (6 bases). This CDR3 is 14 amino acids long. CDR1 and CDR2 (germline): SGHKS, YYEKEE (reference sequence). Deletions cut 6 bases from V and 3 bases from J, with 12 bases between. CDR3 amino acids: CASTPGLYTGELFF. In nucleotides, the CDR3 is TGTGCCAGCACCCCGGGACTCTACACCGGGGAGCTGTTTTTT. Looking up the rest from reference TRBV5-5 and TRBJ2-2 gives the full variable domain: DAGVTQSPTHLIKTRGQQVTLRCSPISGHKSVSWYQQVLGQGPQFIFQYYEKEERGRGNFPDRFSARQFPNYSSELNVNALLLGDSALYLCASTPGLYTGELFFGEGSRLTVL.

In this sample, this clonotype turned up a few times. This chain connects TRBV6-6 to TRBJ1-1, with a tentative D call TRBD1 (5 bases). CDR1 is MNHNY, CDR2 SVGAGI, per germline (reference sequence). This CDR3 comprises 12 residues. Trimming cost V 10 bases and J 3 bases, with 12 bases left between them. The chain's CDR3 is CATKTVDTEAFF. The CDR3 bases are TGTGCCACCAAGACAGTAGACACTGAAGCTTTCTTT.

This clonotype was seen at least ten times. This rearrangement joins TRBV27 to TRBJ2-7; D may be TRBD1 (5 bases). CDR1 and CDR2 (germline): MNHEY, SMNVEV (reference sequence). This CDR3 is built from 14 residues. V was pared by 4 bases and J by 2 bases, with 12 bases between. The CDR3 coding sequence is TGTGCCAGCAGTTCAATAGACAGTGCCTACGAGCAGTACTTC. Protein: CASSSIDSAYEQYF.

The V and J genes are TRBV3-1 and TRBJ2-7, with D possibly TRBD2 on 5 matching bases. V was trimmed by 1 base and J by 0 bases, leaving 10 bases between them. Germline CDR1 reads LGHDT; CDR2 reads YNNKEL (reference sequence). The CDR3 totals 15 residues. CDR3 bases: TGTGCCAGCAGCCAAGCCCACGGGGTCTCCTACGAGCAGTACTTC. Translated, it gives CASSQAHGVSYEQYF.

This clonotype occurred many times. This chain connects TRBV20-1 to TRBJ1-2; TRBD1 agrees at 10 bases. Trimming cost V 6 bases and J 3 bases; bases outside gene matches: 7. There are 14 residues in the CDR3. Per germline, CDR1 DFQATT and CDR2 SNEGSKA (reference sequence). CDR3: CSARGQGFYYGYTF. The CDR3 bases are TGCAGTGCCCGGGGACAGGGGTTTTACTATGGCTACACCTTC.